Shown below are 27 T cell receptor beta chains from a single sample sequenced in a study of early T cells in non-severe SARS-CoV-2 infection. Each CDR3 protein is one row after TCRdb ran MiXCR on the 5' RACE reads. The repertoire has tens of thousands of distinct CDR3 sequences, about 5.6% of them found once; the top ten carry under 5%. Sequenced input: whole blood. The source is an adult who was a healthcare worker with PCR-confirmed SARS-CoV-2 infection or an uninfected control (not recorded which).

The rearrangement uses TRBV11-3 and TRBJ2-2; the match to TRBD1 covers 8 bases. V gave up 5 bases and J gave up 3 bases; unmatched junction bases: 5. CDR1 and CDR2 (germline): SGHNT, YENEEA. This CDR3 has 15 amino acids. The CDR3, as DNA: TGTGCCAGCAGCGTCGACAGGGGATACACCGGGGAGCTGTTTTTT. It encodes CASSVDRGYTGELFF. Drawing the rest from reference TRBV11-3 and TRBJ2-2, the complete variable domain is EAGVVQSPRYKIIEKKQPVAFWCNPISGHNTLYWYLQNLGQGPELLIRYENEEAVDDSQLPKDRFSAERLKGVDSTLKIQPAELGDSAVYLCASSVDRGYTGELFFGEGSRLTVL.

This clonotype was observed many times. The CDR3: CASSDQGEVQPQHF. In nucleotides, the CDR3 is TGTGCCAGCAGTGATCAGGGGGAGGTGCAGCCCCAGCATTTT. V usage is TRBV25-1 and J usage is TRBJ1-5; 7 positions agree with TRBD1. The CDR3 is 14 residues long. The germline CDR1 and CDR2 sequences are MGHDK and SYGVNS. Unmatched junction bases numbered 6, after V lost 3 bases and J lost 7 bases.

This clonotype occurred many times. The chain joins TRBV5-1 to TRBJ2-6, with D unresolved. Germline V lookup: CDR1 SGHRS, CDR2 YFSETQ. CDR3 size: 15 residues. Trimming took 4 bases from V and 0 from J, leaving 8 bases between them. CDR3 coding DNA: TGCGCCAGCAGCCCGGACCTCTCTGGGGCCAACGTCCTGACTTTC. Translating gives CASSPDLSGANVLTF.

This clonotype has ten or more counts. The junction departs from germline at one end; a sequencing error may be responsible. V usage is TRBV7-7 and J usage is TRBJ2-1, with 8 bases identical to TRBD1. Germline values: CDR1 SSHAT, CDR2 FNYEAQ (reference sequence). The CDR3 sequence is 11 residues long. CDR3 DNA sequence: TGTGCTAGCAGCTCGGGACAGGTCCAGTTCTTC. Protein product: CASSSGQVQFF.

This clonotype was recorded a few times. For the CDR3, the DNA is TGTGCCAGCAGTTTAGATGAGACATCAACCCAGTACTTC. It encodes CASSLDETSTQYF. The rearrangement joins TRBV12-3 or TRBV12-4 to TRBJ2-5; no clear D gene. CDR3 length: 13 residues. Trimming pared 1 base from V and 8 bases from J, leaving 11 bases between.

The rearrangement joins TRBV10-2 to TRBJ2-2; D gene ambiguous. The V end lost 5 bases, the J end lost 0 bases, and 13 bases lay between the germline ends. Per the germline V gene, CDR1 is WSHSY and CDR2 is SAAADI. The CDR3 loop spans 16 amino acids. The CDR3 here is CASSHLRASNTGELFF. DNA of the CDR3: TGCGCCAGCAGTCATTTACGAGCCTCGAACACCGGGGAGCTGTTTTTT.

Written as DNA, the CDR3 is TGTGCCAGCAGCTTGAACAGGGCCTACGAGCAGTACTTC. Translated, it gives CASSLNRAYEQYF. The chain joins TRBV5-5 to TRBJ2-7, with D perhaps matching TRBD1 (6 bases). The germline gives CDR1 SGHKS, CDR2 YYEKEE (reference sequence). This CDR3 comprises 13 residues. With 1 base removed from V and 2 bases from J, the gap between germline ends came to 7 bases.

V and J are TRBV12-3 or TRBV12-4 and TRBJ1-1, with D tentatively TRBD1 (6 bases). The CDR3 runs 13 residues. Between the trimmed V and J ends, which lost 6 bases and 4 bases, there was a span of 12 bases. CDR3 residues: CASRPGDTTEAFF. The DNA for the CDR3 is TGTGCCAGCAGGCCAGGGGATACCACTGAAGCTTTCTTT.

About this clonotype: An end of the junction does not agree with germline; a read error may underlie this. V usage is TRBV14 and J usage is TRBJ1-6; no clear D gene. Germline V lookup: CDR1 SGHDN, CDR2 FVKESK. This CDR3 comprises 13 residues. CDR3 in amino acids: CASSQEINSPIHF. The CDR3 nucleotides are TGTGCCAGCAGCCAGGAGATCAATTCACCCATCCACTTT.

This clonotype was seen ten or more times. The V gene is TRBV7-2, the J gene TRBJ1-1; 7 bases line up with TRBD1. Germline CDR1 reads SGHTA; CDR2 reads FQGNSA. J gave up 7 bases and V 5 bases, and 7 bases lay outside the gene matches. CDR3 length equals 13 residues. CDR3 loop: CASSPDRVDEAFF. CDR3 coding DNA: TGTGCCAGCAGCCCCGACAGGGTCGATGAAGCTTTCTTT.

This clonotype was counted many times. This chain connects TRBV20-1 to TRBJ2-7, with D possibly matching TRBD1 (5 bases). The V end lost 5 bases, the J end lost 3 bases, and 17 bases lay between the germline ends. The CDR3 covers 14 residues. CDR1 is DFQATT, CDR2 SNEGSKA, per germline (reference sequence). The CDR3 DNA reads as TGCAGTGCTTACGTCGCAGGGTTATTCTACGAGCAGTACTTC. Translation gives CSAYVAGLFYEQYF.

The table lists this clonotype with many counts. The chain is built from TRBV4-1 and TRBJ2-3; the D gene is possibly TRBD1 (5 bases). The CDR3 consists of 13 residues. V gave up 4 bases and J gave up 4 bases, with 9 bases separating them. The germline gives CDR1 MGHRA, CDR2 YSYEKL. This CDR3 reads CASSPQGADTQYF. DNA of the CDR3: TGCGCCAGCAGCCCCCAAGGGGCAGATACGCAGTATTTT.

This clonotype was recorded at least ten times. The V call is TRBV29-1, the J call TRBJ2-7; D might be TRBD1 (7 bases). From germline, CDR1 is SQVTM and CDR2 ANQGSEA. The V and J ends lost 4 bases and 0 bases respectively, with 16 bases between them. This CDR3 is built from 15 residues. The CDR3 loop is CSVGGVQGSSYEQYF. The CDR3 coding sequence is TGCAGCGTTGGGGGGGTACAGGGGAGCTCCTACGAGCAGTACTTC.

This sequence joins TRBV6-6 and TRBJ1-6; D ambiguous. V was cut by 0 bases and J by 7 bases, with 13 bases left in between. Germline V gene lookup returns CDR1 MNHNY and CDR2 SVGAGI (reference sequence). CDR3 length: 16 amino acids. For the CDR3, the DNA is TGTGCCAGCAGTTACTCGCTCGTAAAAACGAATTCACCCCTCCACTTT. Encoded protein: CASSYSLVKTNSPLHF.

This clonotype was observed a few times. The limits of the CDR3 on the DNA are not certain, so only TCRdb's listed CDR3 is given. This chain connects TRBV5-3 to TRBJ2-2; no check of the table's D call, TRBD1, against the DNA was made. TRBV5-3 is flagged as an ORF with uncertain function. Ends included, the CDR3 has 16 residues. CDR3 sequence: CARSLRVRAAPGSCFF.

This clonotype has just a few counts. The rearrangement joins TRBV29-1 to TRBJ1-1, with 8 positions matching TRBD1. CDR1 and CDR2 (germline): SQVTM, ANQGSEA. This CDR3 comprises 11 residues. J gave up 7 bases and V 7 bases, and 5 bases lay outside the gene matches. CDR3 in DNA: TGCAGCGCTCAGGGGGCGGTTGAAGCTTTCTTT. It codes for CSAQGAVEAFF.

This chain connects TRBV6-2 or TRBV6-3 to TRBJ1-2, with 10 bases that match TRBD1. The J segment lost 4 bases and the V segment lost 5 bases, leaving 4 bases of the junction unmatched. Germline loops: CDR1 MNHEY, CDR2 SVGEGT. CDR3 size: 14 residues. The chain's CDR3 is CASSPGQGIYGYTF. The CDR3, as DNA: TGTGCCAGCAGTCCGGGACAGGGGATCTATGGCTACACCTTC.

This rearrangement joins TRBV7-8 to TRBJ2-2, with D hard to call. Trimming cost V 3 bases and J 0 bases, with 11 bases left between them. Germline V lookup: CDR1 SGHVS, CDR2 FQNEAQ. The CDR3 has 16 residues. The CDR3: CASSLGGNANTGELFF. CDR3 coding DNA: TGTGCCAGCAGCTTGGGCGGAAACGCGAACACCGGGGAGCTGTTTTTT.

This clonotype was detected many times. CDR3 DNA: TGCAGTGCTAGAGCTACAGGGGGCGCGCAAAATTCACCCCTCCACTTT. This encodes CSARATGGAQNSPLHF. This chain connects TRBV20-1 to TRBJ1-6; TRBD1 matches 9 bases. The J segment lost 7 bases and the V segment lost 1 base, leaving 8 bases of the junction unmatched. In germline, CDR1 is DFQATT, CDR2 SNEGSKA (reference sequence). This CDR3 spans 16 amino acids.

This clonotype was recorded at least ten times. The V call is TRBV29-1, the J call TRBJ1-2; D is undetermined. The CDR3 runs 10 residues. Between the trimmed V and J ends, which lost 4 bases and 6 bases, there was a span of 6 bases. Per germline, CDR1 SQVTM and CDR2 ANQGSEA. Here the CDR3 reads CSVVTDGYTF. CDR3 nucleotide sequence: TGCAGCGTTGTAACGGATGGCTACACCTTC.

The chain joins TRBV4-1 to TRBJ1-6; D is uncertain. The CDR3 covers 16 residues. Germline V gene data show CDR1 as MGHRA and CDR2 as YSYEKL. V gave up 1 base and J gave up 6 bases, with 13 bases separating them. The CDR3 here is CASSQVAGAINSPLHF. DNA of the CDR3: TGCGCCAGCAGCCAAGTGGCCGGAGCTATTAATTCACCCCTCCACTTT.

In its sample, this clonotype ranks as medium-sized. A junction boundary mismatches the germline segment, possibly from a read error. The chain employs TRBV5-1 and TRBJ1-1; no clear D. The CDR3 length is 13 residues. The germline gives CDR1 SGHRS, CDR2 YFSETQ. The CDR3 DNA is TGTGCCAGCTCACTAGGGAGGAACACTGAAGCTTTCTTT. This translates into CASSLGRNTEAFF.

This clonotype was seen only a few times. The chain combines TRBV14 with TRBJ2-5; D not resolved. V lost 2 bases and J 9 bases, leaving 13 bases between the germline ends. The CDR3 is made up of 13 amino acids. Germline CDR1 and CDR2: SGHDN and FVKESK. The CDR3 nucleotides are TGTGCCAGCAGCCAAATTTTTACTGGAGCCCAGTACTTC. This gives the protein CASSQIFTGAQYF.

The V and J genes are TRBV14 and TRBJ1-2; the D is unclear. Germline CDR1 reads SGHDN; CDR2 reads FVKESK. This CDR3 region has 13 residues. Trimming left V 1 base short and J 8 bases short, with 11 bases between. This CDR3 reads CASSQGQSWGYTF. In DNA, the CDR3 is TGTGCCAGCAGCCAAGGGCAATCGTGGGGCTACACCTTC.

Many counts were recorded for this clonotype. CDR3 amino acids: CSASWTGRNEQYF. CDR3 DNA sequence: TGCAGTGCTAGCTGGACAGGGAGGAACGAGCAGTACTTC. The chain links TRBV20-1 to TRBJ2-7; 8 nucleotides match TRBD1. This CDR3 spans 13 amino acids. The germline CDR1 and CDR2 sequences are DFQATT and SNEGSKA (reference sequence). J gave up 5 bases and V 3 bases, and 6 bases lay outside the gene matches.

There are many counts of this clonotype. The gene calls are TRBV11-3 and TRBJ2-1; 7 bases line up with TRBD1. There are 15 residues in the CDR3. V gave up 0 bases and J gave up 5 bases; unmatched junction bases: 4. Germline V CDR1 and CDR2: SGHNT, YENEEA. CDR3 region: CASSLDGQVDNEQFF. CDR3 coding DNA: TGTGCCAGCAGCTTAGATGGACAGGTCGACAATGAGCAGTTCTTC.

Worth noting for this clonotype: Just one base apart from a much larger clone, this may be a read error. This sequence joins TRBV11-2 and TRBJ2-5; no firm D call. V was clipped by 0 bases and J by 3 bases, with 17 bases between them. This CDR3 has 17 amino acids. From germline, CDR1 is SGHAT and CDR2 FQNNGV. The CDR3 nucleotides are TGTGCCAGCAGCTTAGAGCCCGCCGGTCTTGGGGAAGAGACCCAGTACTTC. It is translated as CASSLEPAGLGEETQYF. The variable domain in full, with the rest retrieved from reference TRBV11-2 and TRBJ2-5, is EAGVAQSPRYKIIEKRQSVAFWCNPISGHATLYWYQQILGQGPKLLIQFQNNGVVDDSQLPKDRFSAERLKGVDSTLKIQPAKLEDSAVYLCASSLEPAGLGEETQYFGPGTRLLVL.